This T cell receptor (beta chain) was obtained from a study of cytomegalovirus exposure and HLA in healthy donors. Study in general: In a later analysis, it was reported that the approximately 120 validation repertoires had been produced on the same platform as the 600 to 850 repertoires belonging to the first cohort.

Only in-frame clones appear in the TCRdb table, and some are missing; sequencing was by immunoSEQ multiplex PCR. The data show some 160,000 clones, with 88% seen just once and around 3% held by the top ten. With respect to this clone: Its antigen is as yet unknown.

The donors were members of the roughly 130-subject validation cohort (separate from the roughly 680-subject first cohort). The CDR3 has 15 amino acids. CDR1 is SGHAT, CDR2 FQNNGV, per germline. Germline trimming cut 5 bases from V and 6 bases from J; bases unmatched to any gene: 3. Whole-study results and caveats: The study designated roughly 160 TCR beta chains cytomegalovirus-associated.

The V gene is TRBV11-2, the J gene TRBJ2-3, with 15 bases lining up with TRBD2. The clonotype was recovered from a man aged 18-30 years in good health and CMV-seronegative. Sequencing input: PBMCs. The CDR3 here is CASSPGTSGGDTQYF. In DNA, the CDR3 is TGTGCCAGCAGCCCTGGGACTAGCGGGGGGGATACGCAGTATTTT.